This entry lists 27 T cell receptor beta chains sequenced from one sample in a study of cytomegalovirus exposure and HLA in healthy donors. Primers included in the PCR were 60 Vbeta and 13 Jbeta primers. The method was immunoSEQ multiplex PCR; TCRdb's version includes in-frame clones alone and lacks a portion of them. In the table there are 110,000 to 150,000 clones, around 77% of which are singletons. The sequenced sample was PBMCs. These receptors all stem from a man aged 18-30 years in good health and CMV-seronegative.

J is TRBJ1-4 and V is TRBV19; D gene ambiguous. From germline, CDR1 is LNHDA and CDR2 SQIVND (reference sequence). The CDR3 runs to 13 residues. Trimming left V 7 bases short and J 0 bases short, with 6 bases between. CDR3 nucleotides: TGTGCCAGTAAAGAGACAACTAATGAAAAACTGTTTTTT. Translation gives CASKETTNEKLFF. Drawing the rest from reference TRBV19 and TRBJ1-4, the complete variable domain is DGGITQSPKYLFRKEGQNVTLSCEQNLNHDAMYWYRQDPGQGLRLIYYSQIVNDFQKGDIAEGYSVSREKKESFPLTVTSAQKNPTAFYLCASKETTNEKLFFGSGTQLSVL.

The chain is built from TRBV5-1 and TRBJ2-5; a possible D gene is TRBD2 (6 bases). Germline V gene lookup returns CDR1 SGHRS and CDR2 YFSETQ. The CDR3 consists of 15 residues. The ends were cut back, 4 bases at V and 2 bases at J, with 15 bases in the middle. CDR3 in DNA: TGCGCCAGCAGCCAACGTGGGACTTTACAAGAGACCCAGTACTTC. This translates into CASSQRGTLQETQYF.

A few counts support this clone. In DNA form, the CDR3 reads TGTGCCAGCAGTTACATGACTACGCCGGAGTCACCCCTCCACTTT. Its protein product is CASSYMTTPESPLHF. The rearrangement links TRBV6-6 to TRBJ1-6, with D unresolved. CDR1 is MNHNY, CDR2 SVGAGI, per germline (reference sequence). The CDR3 runs to 15 residues. Deletions cut 2 bases from V and 10 bases from J, with 15 bases between.

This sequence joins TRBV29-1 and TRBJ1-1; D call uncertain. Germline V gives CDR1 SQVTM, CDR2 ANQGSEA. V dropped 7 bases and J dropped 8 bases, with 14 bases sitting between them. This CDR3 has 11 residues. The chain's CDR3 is CSGLWAWEAFF. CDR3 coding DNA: TGCAGCGGCCTTTGGGCCTGGGAAGCTTTCTTT.

The CDR3 protein is CASSFPDRAADTQYF. As DNA, the CDR3 is TGTGCCAGCAGCTTCCCGGACAGGGCGGCAGATACGCAGTATTTT. The chain has TRBV7-9 and TRBJ2-3; 8 bases are a match to TRBD1. Germline CDR1 reads SEHNR; CDR2 reads FQNEAQ (reference sequence). This CDR3 spans 15 amino acids. V lost 3 bases and J lost 4; bases outside the gene matches: 6.

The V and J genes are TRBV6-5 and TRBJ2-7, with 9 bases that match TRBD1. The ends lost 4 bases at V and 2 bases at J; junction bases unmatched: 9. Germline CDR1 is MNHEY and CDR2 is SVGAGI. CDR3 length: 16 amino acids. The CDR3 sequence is CASSSPRDRDPYEQYF. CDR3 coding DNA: TGTGCCAGCAGTTCCCCGAGGGACAGGGACCCCTACGAGCAGTACTTC.

The CDR3 bases are TGTGCCAGCAGCCCCCAAGGGGCCAGCTATGGCTACACCTTC. This gives the protein CASSPQGASYGYTF. The V and J genes are TRBV9 and TRBJ1-2, with a possible D match to TRBD1 (5 bases). Germline CDR1 and CDR2: SGDLS and YYNGEE. This CDR3 has 14 amino acids. Trimming stripped 4 bases from V and 4 bases from J, with 14 bases between.

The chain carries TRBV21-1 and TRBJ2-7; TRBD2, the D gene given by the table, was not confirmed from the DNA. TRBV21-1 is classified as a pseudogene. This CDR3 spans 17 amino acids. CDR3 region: CASSKRGKLAGGHEQYF. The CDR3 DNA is TGTGCCAGCAGCAAAAGGGGTAAGCTAGCGGGGGGGCACGAGCAGTACTTC.

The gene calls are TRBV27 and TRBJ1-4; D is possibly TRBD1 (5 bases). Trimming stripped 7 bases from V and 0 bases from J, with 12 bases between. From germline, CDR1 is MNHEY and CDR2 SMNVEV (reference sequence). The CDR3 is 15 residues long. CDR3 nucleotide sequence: TGTGCCAGCATTACGCAGGGCGCAACTAATGAAAAACTGTTTTTT. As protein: CASITQGATNEKLFF.

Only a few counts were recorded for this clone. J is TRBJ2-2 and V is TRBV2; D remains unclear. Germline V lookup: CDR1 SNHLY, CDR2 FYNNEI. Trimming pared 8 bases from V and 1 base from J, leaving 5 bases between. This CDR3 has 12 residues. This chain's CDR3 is CASQQNTGELFF. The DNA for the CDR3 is TGTGCCAGCCAACAGAACACCGGGGAGCTGTTTTTT.

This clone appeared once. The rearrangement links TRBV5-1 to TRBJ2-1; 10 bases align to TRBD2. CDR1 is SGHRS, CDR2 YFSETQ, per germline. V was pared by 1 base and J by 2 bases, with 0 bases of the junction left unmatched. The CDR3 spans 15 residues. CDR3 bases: TGCGCCAGCAGCTTGACTAGCGGGGCCTACAATGAGCAGTTCTTC. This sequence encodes CASSLTSGAYNEQFF.

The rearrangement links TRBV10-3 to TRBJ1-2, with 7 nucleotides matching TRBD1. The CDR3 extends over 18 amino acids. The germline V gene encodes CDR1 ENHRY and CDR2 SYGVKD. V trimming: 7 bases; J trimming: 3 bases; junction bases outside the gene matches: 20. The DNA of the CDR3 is TGTGCCATCACCGAATGGGACCTAACCGGGACAGCACACTATGGCTACACCTTC. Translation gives CAITEWDLTGTAHYGYTF.

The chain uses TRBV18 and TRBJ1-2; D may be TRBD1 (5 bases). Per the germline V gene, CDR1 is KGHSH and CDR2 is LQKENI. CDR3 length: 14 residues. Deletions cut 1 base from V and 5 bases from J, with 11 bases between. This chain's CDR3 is CASSPRGEGYGYTF. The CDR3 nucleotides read TGTGCCAGCTCACCACGCGGGGAGGGGTATGGCTACACCTTC.

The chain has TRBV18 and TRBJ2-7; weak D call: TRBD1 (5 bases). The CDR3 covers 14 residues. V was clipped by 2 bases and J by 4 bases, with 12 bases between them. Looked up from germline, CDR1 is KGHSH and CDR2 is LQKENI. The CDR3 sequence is CASSPDRRGYEQYF. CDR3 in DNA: TGTGCCAGCTCACCAGACAGAAGGGGTTACGAGCAGTACTTC.

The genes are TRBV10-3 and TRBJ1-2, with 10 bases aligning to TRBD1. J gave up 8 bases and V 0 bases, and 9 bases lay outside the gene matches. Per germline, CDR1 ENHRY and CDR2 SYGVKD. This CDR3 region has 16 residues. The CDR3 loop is CAISESRQGAIGGYTF. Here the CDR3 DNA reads TGTGCCATCAGTGAGTCCCGACAGGGGGCAATTGGAGGCTACACCTTC.

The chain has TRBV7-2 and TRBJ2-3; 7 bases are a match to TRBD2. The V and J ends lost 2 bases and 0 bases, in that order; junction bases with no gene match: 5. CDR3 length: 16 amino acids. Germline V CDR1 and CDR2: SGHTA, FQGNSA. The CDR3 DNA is TGTGCCAGCAGCTTAATGGGAGGGGCCAGCACAGATACGCAGTATTTT. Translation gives CASSLMGGASTDTQYF.

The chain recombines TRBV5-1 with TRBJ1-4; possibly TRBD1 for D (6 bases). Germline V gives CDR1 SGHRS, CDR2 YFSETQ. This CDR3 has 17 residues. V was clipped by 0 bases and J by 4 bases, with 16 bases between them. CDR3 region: CASSLVGRGALNEKLFF. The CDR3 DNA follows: TGCGCCAGCAGCTTGGTAGGCCGGGGGGCTCTTAATGAAAAACTGTTTTTT.

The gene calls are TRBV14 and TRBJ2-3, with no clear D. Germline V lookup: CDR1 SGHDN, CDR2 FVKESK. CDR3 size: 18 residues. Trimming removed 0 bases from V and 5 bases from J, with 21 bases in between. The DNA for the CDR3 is TGTGCCAGCAGCCAAGAGTCGCAGAATTGGCTGGAGTTAGATACGCAGTATTTT. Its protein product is CASSQESQNWLELDTQYF.

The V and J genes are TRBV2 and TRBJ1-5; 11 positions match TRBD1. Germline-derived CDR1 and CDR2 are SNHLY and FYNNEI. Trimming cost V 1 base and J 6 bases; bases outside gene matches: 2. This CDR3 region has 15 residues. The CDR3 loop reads CASSEGTGGLQPQHF. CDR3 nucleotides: TGTGCCAGCAGTGAAGGGACAGGGGGCCTTCAGCCCCAGCATTTT.

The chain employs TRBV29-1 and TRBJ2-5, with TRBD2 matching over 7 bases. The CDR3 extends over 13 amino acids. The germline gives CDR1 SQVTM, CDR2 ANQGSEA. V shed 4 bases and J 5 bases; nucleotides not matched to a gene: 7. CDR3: CSVAGGGSETQYF. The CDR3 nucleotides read TGCAGCGTTGCGGGGGGTGGGTCGGAGACCCAGTACTTC.

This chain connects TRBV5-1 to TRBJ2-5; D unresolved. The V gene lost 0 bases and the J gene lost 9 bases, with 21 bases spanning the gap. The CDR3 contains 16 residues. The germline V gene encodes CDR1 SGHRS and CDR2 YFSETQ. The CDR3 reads CASSLGGTVAARPQYF. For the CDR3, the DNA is TGCGCCAGCAGCTTGGGAGGTACGGTGGCCGCGCGGCCCCAGTACTTC.

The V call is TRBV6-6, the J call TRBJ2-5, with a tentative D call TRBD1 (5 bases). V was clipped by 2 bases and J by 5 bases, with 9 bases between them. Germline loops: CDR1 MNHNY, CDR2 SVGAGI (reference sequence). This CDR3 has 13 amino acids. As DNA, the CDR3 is TGTGCCAGCAGTTACACAACAGGCGAGACCCAGTACTTC. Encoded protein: CASSYTTGETQYF.

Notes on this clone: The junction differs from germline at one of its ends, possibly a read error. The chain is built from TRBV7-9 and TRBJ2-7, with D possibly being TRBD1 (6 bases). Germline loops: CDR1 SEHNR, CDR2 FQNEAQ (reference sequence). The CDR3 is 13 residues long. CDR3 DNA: TGTTCCAGCAGTTCCGGGACACTCTACGAGCAGTACTTC. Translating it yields CSSSSGTLYEQYF.

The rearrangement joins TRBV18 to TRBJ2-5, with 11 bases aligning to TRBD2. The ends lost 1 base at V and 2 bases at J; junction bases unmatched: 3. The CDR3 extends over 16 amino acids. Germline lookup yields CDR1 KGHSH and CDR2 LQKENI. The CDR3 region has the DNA TGTGCCAGCTCACCACAGACTAGCGGGGCTCAAGAGACCCAGTACTTC. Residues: CASSPQTSGAQETQYF.

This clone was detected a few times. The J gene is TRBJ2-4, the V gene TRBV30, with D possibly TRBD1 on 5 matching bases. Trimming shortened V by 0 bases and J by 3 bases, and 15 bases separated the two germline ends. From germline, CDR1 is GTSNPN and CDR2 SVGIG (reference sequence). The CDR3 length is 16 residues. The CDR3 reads CAWSVPQGNGKNIQYF. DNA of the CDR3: TGTGCCTGGAGTGTACCCCAGGGTAACGGCAAAAACATTCAGTACTTC.

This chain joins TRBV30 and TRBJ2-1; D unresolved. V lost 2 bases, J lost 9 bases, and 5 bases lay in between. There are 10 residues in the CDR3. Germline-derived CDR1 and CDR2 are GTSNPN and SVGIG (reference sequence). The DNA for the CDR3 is TGTGCCTGGAGTTCGGTTGAGCAGTTCTTC. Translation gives CAWSSVEQFF.

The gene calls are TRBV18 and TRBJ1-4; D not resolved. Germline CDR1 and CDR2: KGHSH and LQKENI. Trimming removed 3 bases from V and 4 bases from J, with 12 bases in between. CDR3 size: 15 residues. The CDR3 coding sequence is TGTGCCAGCTCACCCCGGCAGGCCTATAATGAAAAACTGTTTTTT. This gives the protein CASSPRQAYNEKLFF.